These T cell receptor beta chains were read from a single sample in a study of T cells after yellow fever vaccination. TCRdb used MiXCR to reprocess the 5' RACE reads, holding one entry per CDR3 protein. Of a few hundred thousand distinct CDR3 sequences listed, 8.5% to 10% are singletons. Sequenced material: PBMCs, taken on the day of the first yellow fever vaccination. The receptors stem from a young man who received the YFV17D yellow fever vaccine. The CDR3 runs from the conserved cysteine through the conserved F or W. D genes are given only for firm matches. Clone size is not always given. Where it is, it says once, few, many or a class for expanded clones.

NA	NA	TRBV29-1	TRBJ2-2	CSGKTPGGELFF	TGCAGCGGCAAAACTCCAGGCGGGGAGCTGTTTTTT
many	NA	TRBV5-1	TRBJ1-1	CASSLNLWDGTEAFF	TGCGCCAGCAGCTTAAACTTATGGGACGGCACTGAAGCTTTCTTT
NA	NA	TRBV12-3/TRBV12-4	TRBJ2-1	CASRTRDGWINEQFF	TGTGCCAGCAGGACTCGGGACGGGTGGATCAATGAGCAGTTCTTC
NA	NA	TRBV7-9	TRBJ1-1	CASSPGGFTEAFF	TGTGCCAGCAGCCCTGGAGGGTTCACTGAAGCTTTCTTT
few	NA	TRBV5-1	TRBJ2-2	CASTRDNTGELFF	TGCGCCAGCACCAGGGATAACACCGGGGAGCTGTTTTTT
few	TRBD1	TRBV9	TRBJ2-2	CASSPRGRGQGRVGELFF	TGTGCCAGCAGCCCCAGGGGTAGAGGACAGGGGCGAGTCGGGGAGCTGTTTTTT
few	NA	TRBV7-6	TRBJ2-2	CASSLESLGELFF	TGTGCCAGCAGCTTAGAGTCCCTCGGGGAGCTGTTTTTT
NA	TRBD1	TRBV6-1	TRBJ2-3	CASRVSGGGDTQYF	TGTGCCAGCAGAGTCTCAGGGGGTGGCGATACGCAGTATTTT
NA	NA	TRBV11-2	TRBJ2-7	CASSPPGTAARGGYEQYF	TGTGCCAGCAGCCCCCCGGGAACAGCGGCCAGGGGGGGTTACGAGCAGTACTTC
NA	NA	TRBV28	TRBJ2-2	CASSSSQQVYTGELFF	TGTGCCAGCAGTTCCTCCCAACAGGTCTACACCGGGGAGCTGTTTTTT
few	TRBD1	TRBV14	TRBJ2-3	CASSRAGGIDTQYF	TGTGCCAGCAGCCGGGCAGGGGGCATAGATACGCAGTATTTT
many	NA	TRBV6-2/TRBV6-3	TRBJ2-1	CASSRQYNEQFF	TGTGCCAGCAGTCGTCAGTACAATGAGCAGTTCTTC
many	TRBD1	TRBV4-1	TRBJ1-4	CASSQDPGTGNEKLFF	TGCGCCAGCAGCCAAGATCCTGGGACAGGGAATGAAAAACTGTTTTTT
few	NA	TRBV29-1	TRBJ2-5	CSADPGEIETQYF	TGCAGCGCCGACCCAGGGGAAATAGAGACCCAGTACTTC
NA	NA	TRBV5-1	TRBJ1-2	CASREGGYGYTF	TGCGCCAGCCGGGAGGGCGGCTATGGCTACACCTTC
few	NA	TRBV30	TRBJ2-1	CAWSYSAGNEQFF	TGTGCCTGGAGCTACAGCGCGGGCAATGAGCAGTTCTTC
NA	NA	TRBV12-3/TRBV12-4	TRBJ2-5	CASSLRRVTETQYF	TGTGCCAGCAGTTTACGAAGGGTAACGGAGACCCAGTACTTC
few	NA	TRBV3-1	TRBJ1-2	CASSPQGGTYGYTF	TGTGCCAGCAGCCCCCAGGGAGGGACCTATGGCTACACCTTC
NA	TRBD1	TRBV4-1	TRBJ2-2	CASSLRQGWAGELFF	TGCGCCAGCAGCCTACGACAGGGGTGGGCCGGGGAGCTGTTTTTT
few	NA	TRBV3-1	TRBJ2-7	CASSAVAGASYEQYF	TGTGCCAGCAGCGCCGTGGCAGGGGCCTCCTACGAGCAGTACTTC
few	NA	TRBV29-1	TRBJ2-7	CSVEDLGAGMNYEQYF	TGCAGCGTTGAAGACCTTGGGGCAGGGATGAACTACGAGCAGTACTTC
NA	NA	TRBV7-2	TRBJ2-3	CASSLLRLGDTQYF	TGTGCCAGCAGCTTACTAAGGTTAGGGGATACGCAGTATTTT
NA	TRBD2	TRBV28	TRBJ2-3	CASSQLVGAGGTQYF	TGTGCCAGCAGCCAACTCGTTGGAGCGGGGGGGACGCAGTATTTT
many	NA	TRBV29-1	TRBJ2-1	CSVEDFKGSSYNEQFF	TGCAGCGTTGAAGATTTTAAGGGGAGCTCCTACAATGAGCAGTTCTTC
few	TRBD2	TRBV13	TRBJ2-7	CASSLWIAGGAYEQYF	TGTGCCAGCAGCTTATGGATTGCGGGGGGGGCCTACGAGCAGTACTTC
few	TRBD2	TRBV30	TRBJ2-3	CAWRELAGGSTDTQYF	TGTGCCTGGAGAGAGCTAGCGGGGGGCAGCACAGATACGCAGTATTTT
many	TRBD2	TRBV6-5	TRBJ2-2	CASSYSRSGGSTGELFF	TGTGCCAGCAGTTACTCGAGAAGCGGGGGAAGCACCGGGGAGCTGTTTTTT
NA	NA	TRBV18	TRBJ2-5	CASSGVGSVETQYF	TGTGCCAGCTCTGGCGTAGGGTCAGTAGAGACCCAGTACTTC
few	NA	TRBV18	TRBJ1-2	CASSPSGEGYGYTF	TGTGCCAGCTCACCTTCCGGGGAAGGGTATGGCTACACCTTC
many	NA	TRBV7-2	TRBJ2-1	CASSLTPSGEQFF	TGTGCCAGCAGCTTAACCCCCTCGGGTGAGCAGTTCTTC
few	TRBD1	TRBV19	TRBJ1-5	CASSINAQGARQPQHF	TGTGCCAGTAGTATAAATGCACAGGGGGCTAGGCAGCCCCAGCATTTT
NA	NA	TRBV19	TRBJ2-7	CASSMTSGAHEQYF	TGTGCCAGTAGTATGACCTCGGGCGCCCACGAGCAGTACTTC
NA	TRBD1	TRBV5-1	TRBJ2-3	CASSVDRADTQYF	TGCGCCAGCAGCGTAGACAGGGCAGATACGCAGTATTTT
many	NA	TRBV11-2	TRBJ1-1	CASSFKGRVEAFF	TGTGCCAGCAGCTTCAAGGGGCGGGTTGAAGCTTTCTTT
few	NA	TRBV23-1	TRBJ2-4	CASSHKPSRNIQYF	TGCGCCAGCAGTCACAAGCCCTCTAGAAACATTCAGTACTTC
NA	TRBD2	TRBV27	TRBJ2-1	CASSVLAGSSYNEQFF	TGTGCCAGCAGTGTCCTAGCGGGGAGCTCCTACAATGAGCAGTTCTTC
NA	NA	TRBV10-3	TRBJ2-1	CAISARAEGYNEQFF	TGTGCCATCAGTGCGAGGGCCGAGGGCTACAATGAGCAGTTCTTC
NA	TRBD1	TRBV6-1	TRBJ2-1	CASSHGQDPYNEQFF	TGTGCCAGCAGCCATGGACAGGATCCCTACAATGAGCAGTTCTTC
few	NA	TRBV24-1	TRBJ1-1	CATSDTSSKAVIVSNTEAFF	TGTGCCACCAGTGACACAAGTAGCAAGGCCGTAATTGTATCCAACACTGAAGCTTTCTTT
NA	NA	TRBV19	TRBJ1-2	CATAEYYYGYTF	TGTGCCACCGCAGAATACTACTATGGCTACACCTTC
NA	NA	TRBV4-3	TRBJ1-6	CASSQDRTESSYNSPLHF	TGCGCCAGCAGCCAAGATCGCACGGAGAGCTCCTATAATTCACCCCTCCACTTT
NA	NA	TRBV12-3/TRBV12-4	TRBJ1-2	CASGWWEPYGYTF	TGTGCCAGTGGATGGTGGGAACCCTATGGCTACACCTTC